The T cell receptor (beta chain) described here comes from a study of cytomegalovirus exposure and HLA in healthy donors. The CDR3 is made up of 15 amino acids. Trimming removed 2 bases from V and 2 bases from J, with 14 bases in between. CDR1 SGHRS and CDR2 YFSETQ come from the germline V gene. The repertoire was sequenced with immunoSEQ multiplex PCR; TCRdb's copy has only in-frame clones and lacks some. The sample gives about 110,000 clones, about nine tenths of which show up once; about 2% is in the top ten. The study's findings and limits: The classifier reportedly diagnosed cytomegalovirus status with high sensitivity and specificity. The study put under 200 TCR beta chains on its list as cytomegalovirus-associated.

These donors were members of the approximately 110-subject validation cohort, a group separate from the approximately 670-subject first cohort. About this clone: The antigen remains unidentified.

This chain connects TRBV5-1 to TRBJ2-7; tentative D call: TRBD1 (6 bases). The sequenced material came from PBMCs. This TCR came from a woman between 18 and 30 years old in good health and CMV-seronegative. The CDR3 DNA reads TGCGCCAGCAGCTTAGGACAGAAAACACCCTACGAGCAGTACTTC. Amino acids: CASSLGQKTPYEQYF.